This T cell receptor (beta chain) was sequenced in a study of blood T cells in healthy people across ages. V was cut by 2 bases and J by 0 bases, with 4 bases left in between. The CDR3 is 14 residues long. From germline, CDR1 is SGHVS and CDR2 FQNEAQ. This clonotype was recorded at least ten times. Then a second PCR, running about 6 to 12 cycles, was carried out with a sample-barcoded 5' primer and a J-beta primer mix. In TCRdb, the 5' RACE reads were re-called with MiXCR into one record per CDR3 protein. The table lists about 700,000 distinct CDR3 sequences, 32% of them singletons. The sequence derives from a woman aged 80 or over in good health. The sequenced sample consisted of blood. This chain connects TRBV7-8 to TRBJ2-2; D uncertain. CDR3 protein: CASSLRANTGELFF. For the CDR3, the DNA is TGTGCCAGCAGCTTACGAGCGAACACCGGGGAGCTGTTTTTT. Full variable domain (remainder filled in from reference TRBV7-8 and TRBJ2-2): GAGVSQSPRYKVAKRGQDVALRCDPISGHVSLFWYQQALGQGPEFLTYFQNEAQLDKSGLPSDRFFAERPEGSVSTLKIQRTQQEDSAVYLCASSLRANTGELFFGEGSRLTVL.